This T cell receptor (beta chain) was captured by sequencing in a study of cytomegalovirus exposure and HLA in healthy donors. In the study overall: Inside one of the first data releases sat some 85 million unique TCRs taken from HLA-typed donors. Whole-study findings and limits: V segments that were indistinguishable, TRBV6-2 and TRBV6-3 among them, were omitted from analysis.

The PCR made use of 60 Vbeta and 13 Jbeta primers. This table comes from immunoSEQ multiplex PCR, and its TCRdb copy is limited to in-frame clones, with some not included. This sample lists some 150,000 clones; its ten largest clones have around 0.8%. The donors were healthy bone marrow donors. Notes on this clone: Its specificity is unknown.

Germline CDR1 and CDR2: SGDLS and YYNGEE. Unmatched junction bases numbered 3, after V lost 5 bases and J lost 5 bases. There are 13 residues in the CDR3. V gene TRBV9 combines with J gene TRBJ2-5; 10 bases line up with TRBD2. Material for sequencing was PBMCs. The sequence came from a woman under 30 in good health and CMV-seropositive. DNA of the CDR3: TGTGCCAGCAGTAAACTAGCGGGGGAGACCCAGTACTTC. This sequence encodes CASSKLAGETQYF.